These T cell receptor beta chains were read from a single sample in a study of T cells in Graves' hyperthyroidism and ophthalmopathy. MiXCR was run by TCRdb on the multiplex PCR reads, yielding one entry per CDR3 protein. The repertoire holds more than 300,000 distinct CDR3 sequences, with approximately 17% as singletons. The sequenced material came from blood. The source is a woman aged 30 to 39 with Graves' hyperthyroidism that later progressed to Graves' ophthalmopathy. Each CDR3 is given with its conserved first and last residue. The order of the fields is V gene, J gene, CDR3 protein.

TRBV12-3/TRBV12-4	TRBJ1-2	CASSQPRMRYGYTF
TRBV6-6	TRBJ2-7	CASSYTYRLTYEQYF
TRBV5-1	TRBJ2-7	CASSSVSGAAYEQYF
TRBV5-1	TRBJ1-4	CASSLGQAVDALFF
TRBV29-1	TRBJ2-2	CSVVDSNTGELFF
TRBV29-1	TRBJ2-5	CSVRGGEATYQETQYF
TRBV29-1	TRBJ2-3	CSVEAGGPLDTQYF
TRBV28	TRBJ1-5	CASNSPTGGIQPQHF
TRBV9	TRBJ2-1	CASSPGLNNEQFF
TRBV5-1	TRBJ2-7	CASSQARDRAYEQYF
TRBV5-1	TRBJ2-7	CASSLEVAAAYEQYF
TRBV2	TRBJ2-3	CARGEGGLLDTQYF
TRBV10-3	TRBJ2-7	CAIKLGQGSYEQYF
TRBV11-2	TRBJ2-1	CASTGTDYNEQFF
TRBV25-1	TRBJ2-7	CATKWSWWGQGDLYEQYF
TRBV28	TRBJ1-6	CAGSFGDFRTSPLHF
TRBV3-1	TRBJ2-7	CASSPTDSYEQYF
TRBV14	TRBJ2-7	CASSRAIPGYEQYF
TRBV10-3	TRBJ1-1	CAIAGAPDTEAFF
TRBV4-1	TRBJ2-7	CASSQRDKNYEQYF
TRBV2	TRBJ1-3	CASSGPGNTIYF
TRBV4-1	TRBJ2-1	CASSQEVLAYNEQFF
TRBV20-1	TRBJ2-1	CSALRNPGEQFF
TRBV28	TRBJ2-3	CASRGVAGADTQYF
TRBV10-3	TRBJ1-3	CAAGTLRNSGNTIYF
TRBV28	TRBJ1-4	CASRSREKLFF
TRBV7-9	TRBJ1-4	CASSLRPVKGEGGEKLFF
TRBV20-1	TRBJ1-2	CSARHGTGDYGYTF
TRBV27	TRBJ1-6	CASSFYSTGSFVSPLHF
TRBV2	TRBJ1-5	CASSPHGRAEPQHF
TRBV28	TRBJ1-2	CASSFIAVGPNYGYTF